The 29 T cell receptor beta chains in this list originate from one sample, sequenced in a study of molecular identifiers for immune sequencing clone quantification. TCRdb called the PCR reads again in MiXCR, with one record for every CDR3 protein. The sample contains 400,000 to 600,000 distinct CDR3 sequences, around a fifth of which appear only once. The sequenced material came from naive CD8+ T cells from blood, with Jurkat cell RNA spiked in. The subset: FACS-sorted CD8+CD4-CCR7+CD45RA+ naive T cells. These receptors all come from a human donor in good health. Some libraries in this study had Jurkat cell RNA spiked in.

This clonotype was counted only a few times. This sequence joins TRBV4-1 and TRBJ1-1, with TRBD1 matching 9 bases. Looked up from germline, CDR1 is MGHRA and CDR2 is YSYEKL. Losses at the gene ends were 5 bases for V and 6 bases for J; bases not matched to a gene: 7. The CDR3 extends over 14 amino acids. The CDR3 DNA is TGCGCCAGCAGCAGATCGACAGGGGGTCCTGAAGCTTTCTTT. As protein: CASSRSTGGPEAFF.

In this sample, this clonotype turned up many times. V is TRBV5-1 and J is TRBJ2-3; TRBD1 agrees at 7 bases. With V trimmed by 0 bases and J by 2 bases, 12 bases remained unmatched. Germline V gives CDR1 SGHRS, CDR2 YFSETQ. The CDR3 spans 18 residues. The CDR3, as DNA: TGCGCCAGCAGCTTGGGACCCACAGGGGTGATAGCCACAGATACGCAGTATTTT. Translated, it gives CASSLGPTGVIATDTQYF.

This clonotype has ten or more counts. The V and J genes are TRBV24-1 and TRBJ2-2; 7 bases align to TRBD1. The length of the CDR3 is 17 residues. Germline V gene lookup returns CDR1 KGHDR and CDR2 SFDVKD. V gave up 3 bases and J gave up 0 bases; unmatched junction bases: 6. CDR3: CATSDQRTGPNTGELFF. In DNA form, the CDR3 reads TGTGCCACCAGTGATCAACGGACAGGTCCGAACACCGGGGAGCTGTTTTTT.

This clonotype was counted a single time. A read error may explain this, as a much larger clone is one base away. The chain recombines TRBV19 with TRBJ1-1, with TRBD1 identical over 7 bases. The CDR3 extends over 17 amino acids. Trimming removed 4 bases from V and 10 bases from J; junction bases left unmatched: 21. Germline V gene data show CDR1 as LNHDA and CDR2 as SQIVND (reference sequence). Here the CDR3 DNA reads TGTGCCAGTAGTACACAACTTCCCCTGCAAGGGGGCACGGGAGCTTTCTTT. Translated, it gives CASSTQLPLQGGTGAFF. Full variable domain (remainder filled in from reference TRBV19 and TRBJ1-1): DGGITQSPKYLFRKEGQNVTLSCEQNLNHDAMYWYRQDPGQGLRLIYYSQIVNDFQKGDIAEGYSVSREKKESFPLTVTSAQKNPTAFYLCASSTQLPLQGGTGAFFGQGTRLTVV.

This clonotype showed up just a few times. The V gene is TRBV4-3, the J gene TRBJ2-5; D perhaps matches TRBD1 (5 bases). Germline V gene data show CDR1 as LGHNA and CDR2 as YSLEER. The CDR3 totals 16 residues. V was trimmed by 0 bases and J by 2 bases, leaving 13 bases between them. CDR3 coding DNA: TGCGCCAGCAGCCAAGATTCCTGGGCAGGGCAAGAGACCCAGTACTTC. Translation gives CASSQDSWAGQETQYF.

This clonotype has a handful of counts. V usage is TRBV6-1 and J usage is TRBJ1-4; TRBD1 matches at 9 bases. The CDR3 is 14 amino acids. Germline V gives CDR1 MNHNS, CDR2 SASEGT. Losses at the gene ends were 6 bases for V and 6 bases for J; bases not matched to a gene: 5. In DNA, the CDR3 is TGTGCCAGCAGATCCGGGACAGGGTATGAAAAACTGTTTTTT. The encoded protein is CASRSGTGYEKLFF.

This clonotype was recorded at least ten times. This chain uses TRBV9 with TRBJ2-3; weak D call: TRBD2 (5 bases). CDR3 length: 15 residues. Trimming removed 0 bases from V and 4 bases from J, with 12 bases in between. The germline gives CDR1 SGDLS, CDR2 YYNGEE. The CDR3 DNA reads TGTGCCAGCAGCGTAGGAGGGAGAGGGCCAGATACGCAGTATTTT. Encoded protein: CASSVGGRGPDTQYF.

In this sample, this clonotype turned up a few times. The chain carries TRBV25-1 and TRBJ2-6, with D hard to call. CDR3 length: 14 amino acids. Germline loops: CDR1 MGHDK, CDR2 SYGVNS. V gave up 6 bases and J gave up 1 base, with 7 bases separating them. In nucleotides, the CDR3 is TGTGCCAGCAGACACCATTCTGGGGCCAACGTCCTGACTTTC. Protein sequence: CASRHHSGANVLTF.

This clonotype appeared once. The conserved closing phenylalanine or tryptophan is absent in this CDR3, likely reflecting a read error. No DNA is shown, since the ends of the CDR3 on it are uncertain; the CDR3 is the one TCRdb lists. V usage is TRBV6-1 and J usage is TRBJ1-1; TRBD1 is the table's D call and was not checked against the DNA. The CDR3 numbers 11 amino acids, ends counted. CDR1 and CDR2 from the germline V gene are MNHNS and SASEGT. CDR3 region: CATTLGQWALY.

This clonotype was observed many times. The V call is TRBV24-1, the J call TRBJ2-7, with D perhaps matching TRBD1 (5 bases). V gave up 0 bases and J gave up 4 bases, with 6 bases separating them. The CDR3 is made up of 13 amino acids. CDR1 and CDR2 from the germline V gene are KGHDR and SFDVKD. CDR3 in amino acids: CATSDLQGYEQYF. CDR3 coding DNA: TGTGCCACCAGTGATTTGCAGGGATACGAGCAGTACTTC.

For this clonotype: One junction end disagrees with the germline gene, perhaps due to a read error. This sequence joins TRBV19 and TRBJ1-5, with D maybe TRBD1 (6 bases). Germline CDR1 and CDR2: LNHDA and SQIVND (reference sequence). The length of the CDR3 is 16 residues. The CDR3 loop reads CASGILGGLTNQPQHF. In nucleotides, the CDR3 is TGTGCCAGTGGTATACTGGGGGGCCTTACCAATCAGCCCCAGCATTTT.

Worth noting for this clonotype: A much larger clone differs by one base, so this may be a read error. The chain carries TRBV6-2 or TRBV6-3 and TRBJ1-5; D is possibly TRBD1 (5 bases). This CDR3 has 13 amino acids. Germline CDR1 MNHEY, CDR2 SVGEGT. The chain's CDR3 is CASSDSLNQPRHF. In DNA, the CDR3 is TGTGCCAGCAGCGACAGCCTCAATCAGCCCCGGCATTTT.

In this sample, this clonotype turned up many times. The chain couples TRBV7-2 to TRBJ1-6; unclear D gene. Germline-derived CDR1 and CDR2 are SGHTA and FQGNSA. The length of the CDR3 is 15 residues. The V end was cut by 3 bases, the J end by 3 bases, with 9 bases between. The CDR3 DNA follows: TGTGCCAGCAGCTTTCATCGGGACTATAATTCACCCCTCCACTTT. Amino acids: CASSFHRDYNSPLHF.

This clonotype was seen ten or more times. The rearrangement joins TRBV24-1 to TRBJ2-1; no reliable D call. CDR3 size: 13 residues. The V gene lost 5 bases and the J gene lost 4 bases, with 8 bases spanning the gap. Germline CDR1 reads KGHDR; CDR2 reads SFDVKD. CDR3 nucleotides: TGTGCCACCAGTGCCGCGGTATACAATGAGCAGTTCTTC. Translating gives CATSAAVYNEQFF.

Notes on this clonotype: Just one base apart from a much larger clone, this may be a read error. CDR3 in amino acids: CASRTTTEGTRDTQYF. DNA for the CDR3: TGTGCCAGCAGGACGACTACGGAGGGGACAAGGGATACGCAGTATTTT. V is TRBV5-3 and J is TRBJ2-3; D is tentatively TRBD1 or TRBD2 (6 bases each). TRBV5-3 is recorded as an ORF, its role being uncertain. The V end lost 8 bases, the J end lost 6 bases, and 25 bases lay between the germline ends. This CDR3 has 16 residues.

A word on this clonotype: A clone one base away is much larger, so this may be a read error. V gene TRBV4-3 combines with J gene TRBJ2-7; unclear D gene. CDR3 length equals 13 residues. V was trimmed by 4 bases and J by 2 bases, leaving 9 bases between them. In germline, CDR1 is LGHNA, CDR2 YSLEER. CDR3: CASSRALPYEQYF. CDR3 nucleotides: TGCGCCAGCAGCCGGGCATTGCCCTACGAGCAGTACTTC.

Concerning this clonotype: A much larger clone lies one base from this, so it may be a read error. The CDR3 sequence is CASSFGAHSYEQYF. In DNA, the CDR3 is TGTGCCAGCAGTTTTGGGGCGCACTCCTACGAGCAGTACTTC. The chain recombines TRBV12-3 or TRBV12-4 with TRBJ2-7; possibly TRBD1 for D (5 bases). This CDR3 is built from 14 residues. The V gene lost 3 bases and the J gene lost 0 bases, with 9 bases spanning the gap.

This clonotype was recorded many times. V and J are TRBV6-2 or TRBV6-3 and TRBJ2-7; D remains unclear. Germline loops: CDR1 MNHEY, CDR2 SVGEGT. V lost 2 bases, J lost 7 bases, and 9 bases lay in between. The length of the CDR3 is 12 residues. CDR3 amino acids: CASSYANLEQYF. The CDR3 nucleotides read TGTGCCAGCAGTTACGCCAATTTGGAGCAGTACTTC.

The genes are TRBV6-1 and TRBJ1-5; D not resolved. V was shortened by 7 bases and J by 7 bases, with 11 bases between the two germline ends. The germline gives CDR1 MNHNS, CDR2 SASEGT. CDR3 length: 12 residues. CDR3 loop: CASIQPGQPQHF. CDR3 DNA sequence: TGTGCCAGCATTCAACCTGGGCAGCCCCAGCATTTT.

This clonotype was counted at least ten times. DNA for the CDR3: TGTGCCAGCAGCTTAAGCCGGGGTAGACAAGGATACAATGAGCAGTTCTTC. The encoded protein is CASSLSRGRQGYNEQFF. The chain links TRBV7-9 to TRBJ2-1, with D possibly being TRBD2 (5 bases). In germline, CDR1 is SEHNR, CDR2 FQNEAQ (reference sequence). Trimming stripped 2 bases from V and 4 bases from J, with 18 bases between. This CDR3 region has 17 residues.

V usage is TRBV3-1 and J usage is TRBJ2-3; TRBD2 aligns across 7 bases. CDR1 is LGHDT and CDR2 is YNNKEL in the germline V gene (reference sequence). The CDR3 length is 18 residues. The V gene end was trimmed by 2 bases and the J gene end by 8 bases; junction bases not matched to a gene: 19. CDR3 sequence: CASSQQYEGLVQAGTQYF. As DNA, the CDR3 is TGTGCCAGCAGCCAACAGTACGAAGGACTAGTTCAGGCTGGTACGCAGTATTTT.

V and J are TRBV27 and TRBJ1-5; no clear D gene. The CDR3 has 13 amino acids. CDR1 is MNHEY and CDR2 is SMNVEV in the germline V gene (reference sequence). The germline V and J ends were trimmed by 2 bases and 6 bases, with 8 bases remaining between them. The CDR3 sequence is CASSLMPCQPQHF. In DNA form, the CDR3 reads TGTGCCAGCAGTTTAATGCCTTGTCAGCCCCAGCATTTT.

This clonotype has at least ten counts. V is TRBV7-9 and J is TRBJ1-4; 7 positions match TRBD1. V trimming: 6 bases; J trimming: 5 bases; junction bases outside the gene matches: 9. CDR3 length equals 15 residues. CDR1 and CDR2 (germline): SEHNR, FQNEAQ (reference sequence). The CDR3 is CASSSGGGPNEKLFF. CDR3 coding DNA: TGTGCCAGCAGTAGTGGAGGGGGCCCGAATGAAAAACTGTTTTTT.

This clonotype turned up a few times. V is TRBV14 and J is TRBJ2-7; D remains unclear. The ends were cut back, 3 bases at V and 3 bases at J, with 3 bases in the middle. The germline V gene encodes CDR1 SGHDN and CDR2 FVKESK. This CDR3 spans 11 amino acids. The CDR3: CASSHHYEQYF. CDR3 nucleotide sequence: TGTGCCAGCAGCCACCACTACGAGCAGTACTTC.

This clonotype was picked up many times. This chain uses TRBV7-2 with TRBJ2-3, with D perhaps matching TRBD2 (5 bases). V dropped 2 bases and J dropped 4 bases, with 7 bases sitting between them. CDR3 length: 13 amino acids. Germline-derived CDR1 and CDR2 are SGHTA and FQGNSA. CDR3 protein: CASSLISADTQYF. CDR3 DNA: TGTGCCAGCAGCTTAATTAGCGCAGATACGCAGTATTTT.

This clonotype was detected a few times. The chain is built from TRBV24-1 and TRBJ2-3, with D possibly TRBD1 on 5 matching bases. The germline gives CDR1 KGHDR, CDR2 SFDVKD. The CDR3 is 14 residues long. V lost 5 bases, J lost 5 bases, and 13 bases lay in between. The CDR3 loop reads CATSAFDRLDTQYF. The CDR3 DNA reads as TGTGCCACCAGTGCCTTTGACAGACTAGATACGCAGTATTTT.

In its sample, this clonotype was seen a few times. The chain combines TRBV5-1 with TRBJ1-1; 7 bases fit TRBD1. V lost 4 bases, J lost 4 bases, and 7 bases stayed unmatched. CDR3 length: 14 residues. Germline V gene data show CDR1 as SGHRS and CDR2 as YFSETQ. The CDR3 spells CASSTTGDFTEAFF. The CDR3 DNA follows: TGCGCCAGCAGCACCACAGGGGATTTCACTGAAGCTTTCTTT.

The sample holds many counts of this clonotype. The rearrangement joins TRBV29-1 to TRBJ2-7; D not resolved. The CDR3 is made up of 14 amino acids. V was clipped by 3 bases and J by 3 bases, with 15 bases between them. The germline gives CDR1 SQVTM, CDR2 ANQGSEA. The CDR3 sequence: CSVEVSEGGYEQYF. CDR3 nucleotides: TGCAGCGTTGAGGTGTCAGAAGGCGGCTACGAGCAGTACTTC.

This clonotype has just a few counts. CDR3 in DNA: TGTGCCAGCAACCAGGGGTACACAGATACGCAGTATTTT. Amino acid sequence: CASNQGYTDTQYF. This chain links TRBV28 with TRBJ2-3; tentatively, D is TRBD1 (6 bases). There are 13 residues in the CDR3. V lost 7 bases, J lost 2 bases, and 10 bases lay in between. Per germline, CDR1 MDHEN and CDR2 SYDVKM.